Listed below are T cell receptor beta chains from one sample, sequenced in a study of Ad26.COV2.S vaccination and SARS-CoV-2 variants. Produced via immunoSEQ multiplex PCR; TCRdb's table is partial and in-frame only. The sample records about 400,000 clones, 80% to 90% being singletons. The sequencing here drew on peripheral blood, taken in a trial of Ad26.COV2.S vaccine versus placebo. The receptors originated from a person between 18 and 60 years old who received the Ad26.COV2.S COVID-19 vaccine or a placebo. The CDR3 runs from the conserved cysteine through the conserved F or W. The D gene is left open where the match is weak. Clone sizes are given selectively: once, few, many, or a class where the clone is expanded.

V	J	D	size	CDR3	DNA
TRBV20-1	TRBJ1-2	NA	NA	CSASSNGPF	TGCAGTGCTTCCTCCAATGGGCCCTTC
TRBV7-8	TRBJ2-3	NA	NA	CASSPGRTLTQDTQYF	TGTGCCAGCAGCCCGGGGCGGACCCTGACCCAAGATACGCAGTATTTT
TRBV2	TRBJ2-7	NA	NA	CASVREGARSEQYF	TGTGCCAGCGTCCGGGAGGGGGCGCGTAGTGAGCAGTACTTC
TRBV19	TRBJ2-3	TRBD2	NA	CASRTSGGDTQYF	TGTGCCAGTAGGACTAGCGGGGGAGATACGCAGTATTTT
TRBV29-1	TRBJ1-1	NA	NA	CSALYGTNTEAFF	TGCAGCGCCCTATATGGAACTAACACTGAAGCTTTCTTT
TRBV6-5	TRBJ2-1	TRBD1	NA	CASSVTGENEQFF	TGTGCCAGCTCGGTGACAGGGGAAAATGAGCAGTTCTTC
TRBV9	TRBJ1-3	TRBD1	NA	CASSVDPTIDREGNTIYF	TGTGCCAGCAGCGTAGATCCCACCATTGACAGGGAAGGAAACACCATATATTTT
TRBV2	TRBJ1-4	NA	few	CASSEARKLFF	TGTGCCAGCAGTGAAGCAAGGAAACTGTTTTTT
TRBV6-5	TRBJ2-2	NA	NA	CASSYSRQTTGELFF	TGTGCCAGCAGTTACTCGAGACAGACAACCGGGGAGCTGTTTTTT
TRBV11-2	TRBJ2-3	NA	NA	CASSIPWGPTDTQYF	TGTGCCAGCAGCATCCCGTGGGGGCCCACAGATACGCAGTATTTT
TRBV6-5	TRBJ2-5	TRBD1	NA	CASRDRVVETQYF	TGTGCCAGCAGGGACAGGGTGGTCGAGACCCAGTACTTC
TRBV7-8	TRBJ1-1	NA	NA	CASSYREGTEAFF	TGTGCCAGCAGCTACAGGGAGGGAACTGAAGCTTTCTTT
TRBV16	TRBJ1-5	TRBD1	NA	CASSKIDRGRDQPQHF	TGTGCCAGCAGCAAGATCGACAGGGGAAGGGATCAGCCCCAGCATTTT
TRBV10-3	TRBJ1-2	NA	NA	CATQGTAGFYGYTF	TGTGCCACCCAAGGAACTGCCGGCTTCTATGGCTACACCTTC
TRBV19	TRBJ1-5	NA	once	CASSLSPDRIYQPQHF	TGTGCCAGTAGTCTCTCCCCCGACAGAATCTATCAGCCCCAGCATTTT
TRBV3-1/TRBV3-2	TRBJ2-1	TRBD2	NA	CASSPVGTTSYNEQFF	TGTGCCAGCAGCCCCGTTGGGACTACCTCATACAATGAGCAGTTCTTC
TRBV6-1	TRBJ1-5	NA	NA	CASSEVEYQPQHF	TGTGCCAGCAGTGAAGTAGAATATCAGCCCCAGCATTTT
TRBV27	TRBJ2-7	NA	NA	CASSGPSYEQYF	TGTGCCAGCAGCGGGCCATCCTACGAGCAGTACTTC
TRBV7-8	TRBJ1-2	NA	NA	CASSHGQGTYGYTF	TGTGCCAGCAGCCACGGGCAGGGGACCTATGGCTACACCTTC
TRBV5-1	TRBJ2-2	TRBD2	NA	CASSLFAGGNTGELFF	TGCGCCAGCAGCTTGTTTGCGGGGGGGAACACCGGGGAGCTGTTTTTT
TRBV28	TRBJ1-2	NA	NA	CASSEKRGGGYTF	TGTGCCAGCAGTGAGAAAAGGGGAGGGGGCTACACCTTC
TRBV6-2/TRBV6-3	TRBJ2-5	TRBD2	NA	CASSYASGVETQYF	TGTGCCAGCAGTTACGCTAGCGGGGTAGAGACCCAGTACTTC
TRBV27	TRBJ2-7	NA	NA	CASSYPGTRYF	TGTGCCAGCAGTTATCCCGGGACCCGCTACTTC
TRBV6-6	TRBJ1-5	TRBD1	NA	CASSPGTITGQGYQPQHF	TGTGCCAGCAGTCCTGGGACTATTACGGGACAGGGTTATCAGCCCCAGCATTTT
TRBV6-5	TRBJ2-7	NA	NA	CASSYSPVYYEQYF	TGTGCCAGCAGTTACTCCCCAGTATACTACGAGCAGTACTTC
TRBV4-3	TRBJ1-5	NA	NA	CASSLERGGPNQPQHF	TGCGCCAGCAGCCTGGAGAGGGGGGGGCCAAATCAGCCCCAGCATTTT
TRBV6-5	TRBJ2-2	NA	once	CATRPTVPGTGELFF	TGTGCCACCCGCCCGACAGTTCCGGGCACCGGGGAGCTGTTTTTT
TRBV2	TRBJ2-7	NA	NA	CASRDERWEQYF	TGTGCCAGCAGAGACGAGCGGTGGGAGCAGTACTTC
TRBV27	TRBJ1-6	NA	NA	CASRLSGPNVGSPLHF	TGTGCCAGCAGGCTTTCTGGACCCAACGTGGGTTCACCCCTCCACTTT
TRBV5-1	TRBJ1-2	NA	NA	CASSFVDRNYGYTF	TGCGCCAGCAGCTTCGTCGACAGGAACTATGGCTACACCTTC
TRBV11-2	TRBJ1-1	NA	few	CASSPRNTEAFF	TGTGCCAGCAGCCCCAGGAACACTGAAGCTTTCTTT
TRBV5-5	TRBJ1-1	NA	once	CASSPTSGFYAFF	TGTGCCAGCAGCCCGACCTCAGGGTTTTACGCTTTCTTT
TRBV6-1	TRBJ2-1	NA	NA	CASSEGQDNEQFF	TGTGCCAGCAGTGAAGGACAGGACAATGAGCAGTTCTTC
TRBV7-9	TRBJ1-6	NA	few	CASSLVQNNSPLHF	TGTGCCAGCAGCTTAGTACAGAATAATTCACCCCTCCACTTT
TRBV11-2	TRBJ2-7	NA	once	CASSHTSSYEQYF	TGTGCCAGCAGCCATACAAGCTCCTACGAGCAGTACTTC
TRBV12-3/TRBV12-4	TRBJ1-4	NA	NA	CASKARVPEKLFF	TGTGCCAGCAAGGCCAGGGTACCTGAAAAACTGTTTTTT
TRBV7-2	TRBJ2-1	TRBD2	NA	CASSRGGGSYNEQFF	TGTGCCAGCAGCCGGGGGGGCGGATCCTACAATGAGCAGTTCTTC